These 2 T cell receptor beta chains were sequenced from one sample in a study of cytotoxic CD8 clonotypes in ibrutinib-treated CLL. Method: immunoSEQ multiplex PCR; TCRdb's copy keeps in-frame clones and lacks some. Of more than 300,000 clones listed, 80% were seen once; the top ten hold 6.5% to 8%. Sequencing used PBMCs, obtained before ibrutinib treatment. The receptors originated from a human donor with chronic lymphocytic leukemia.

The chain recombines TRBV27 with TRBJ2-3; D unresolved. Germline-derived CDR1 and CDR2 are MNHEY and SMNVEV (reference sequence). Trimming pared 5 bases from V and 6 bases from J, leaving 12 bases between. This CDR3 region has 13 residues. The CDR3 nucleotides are TGTGCCAGCAGTCCCGGTTTATTGGATACGCAGTATTTT. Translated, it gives CASSPGLLDTQYF.

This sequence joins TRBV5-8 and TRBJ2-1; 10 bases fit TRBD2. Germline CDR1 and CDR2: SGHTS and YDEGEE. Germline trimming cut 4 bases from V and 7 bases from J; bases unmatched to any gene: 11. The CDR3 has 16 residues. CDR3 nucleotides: TGTGCCAGCAGCAAAGGAGCGGGAGGGCCTTGGAATGAGCAGTTCTTC. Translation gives CASSKGAGGPWNEQFF.